The entry below gives a single TCR beta chain sequence along with its context. TCRdb's copy holds only in-frame clones and misses some; the assay was immunoSEQ multiplex PCR. The top ten hold roughly 5.7% of the sample, which has about 33,000 clones, roughly 87% seen once. This sample is drawn from a study of T cells in tuberculosis. Study as a whole: This South African cohort compared adolescents with or without latent tuberculosis against adults with active tuberculosis.

Described time point: new active TB diagnosis, blood taken before or within 7 days of starting treatment. Tuberculosis was confirmed by positive sputum smear and/or M. tuberculosis culture. Germline V lookup: CDR1 LGHNA, CDR2 YSLEER. Trimming stripped 1 base from V and 8 bases from J, with 11 bases between. This CDR3 region has 13 residues. The V gene is TRBV4-3, the J gene TRBJ1-2; D remains unclear. The sequencing here drew on PBMCs, taken at tuberculosis diagnosis. This receptor was obtained from an adult with tuberculosis. As DNA, the CDR3 is TGCGCCAGCAGCCAAGGAAACGGGGAGGGCTACACCTTC. Amino acid sequence: CASSQGNGEGYTF.